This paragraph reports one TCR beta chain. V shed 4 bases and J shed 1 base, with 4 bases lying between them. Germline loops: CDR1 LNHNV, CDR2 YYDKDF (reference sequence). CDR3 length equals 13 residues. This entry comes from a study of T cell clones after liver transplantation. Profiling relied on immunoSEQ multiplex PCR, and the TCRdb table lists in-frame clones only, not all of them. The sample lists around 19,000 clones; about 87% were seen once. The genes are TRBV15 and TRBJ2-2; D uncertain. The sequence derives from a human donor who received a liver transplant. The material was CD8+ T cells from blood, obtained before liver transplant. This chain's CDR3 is CATSTRNTGELFF. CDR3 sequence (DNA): TGTGCCACCAGCACACGGAACACCGGGGAGCTGTTTTTT.